The rows below give T cell receptor beta chains drawn from one sample of a study of early T cells in non-severe SARS-CoV-2 infection. TCRdb reprocessed the 5' RACE reads via MiXCR and lists one record per CDR3 protein. The sample yields about 48,000 distinct CDR3 sequences, approximately 5.6% seen once. Material for sequencing was whole blood. These receptors were taken from an adult who was a healthcare worker with PCR-confirmed SARS-CoV-2 infection or an uninfected control (not recorded which). The CDR3 runs from the conserved cysteine through the conserved F or W. The D gene is left open where the match is weak. Only some rows state a clone size, as once, few, many or a class for expanded clones.

J gene	clone size	D gene	V gene	CDR3 DNA	CDR3 protein
TRBJ2-1	many	-	TRBV7-6	TGTGCCAGCAGCCGTAATCGTCCGGGGCTTGGCGATGAGCAGTTCTTC	CASSRNRPGLGDEQFF
TRBJ1-6	-	-	TRBV7-9	TGTGCCAGCAGCTGGCGACGGCGAAATTCACCCCTCCACTTT	CASSWRRRNSPLHF
TRBJ2-3	many	-	TRBV10-3	TGTGCCATCAGTGGGGCTTTATCCACCACAGATACGCAGTATTTT	CAISGALSTTDTQYF
TRBJ2-7	-	-	TRBV29-1	TGCAGCGTCCAAATCAGGGTGAGCTCCTACGAGCAGTACTTC	CSVQIRVSSYEQYF
TRBJ2-1	-	TRBD1	TRBV29-1	TGCAGCGCCCCGACAGGGGGCTCGTACAATGAGCAGTTCTTC	CSAPTGGSYNEQFF
TRBJ2-1	few	TRBD1	TRBV20-1	TGCAGTGCTAGCCCGGGACAGAAGAACAATGAGCAGTTCTTC	CSASPGQKNNEQFF
TRBJ1-2	many	TRBD1	TRBV5-6	TGTGCCAGCAGCCCCCCCCAGACAGGGGACTATGGCTACACCTTC	CASSPPQTGDYGYTF
TRBJ2-2	many	-	TRBV12-3/TRBV12-4	TGTGCCAGCAGTCCCCCCGGGACGCTCCCCACCGGGGAGCTGTTTTTT	CASSPPGTLPTGELFF
TRBJ1-6	many	TRBD1	TRBV2	TGTGCCAGCAATGAAGGACAGGGCAAATCACCCCTCCACTTT	CASNEGQGKSPLHF
TRBJ2-1	many	-	TRBV6-5	TGTGCCAGCAGTCCCCGGGGCTACAATGAGCAGTTCTTC	CASSPRGYNEQFF
TRBJ2-2	many	-	TRBV20-1	TGCAGTGCTAGGGGTGGAGTGAGTGGGGAGCTGTTTTTT	CSARGGVSGELFF
TRBJ2-1	many	-	TRBV18	TGTGCCAGTTACCGGGACGCATCCTCCCATGAGCAGTTCTTC	CASYRDASSHEQFF
TRBJ1-5	many	TRBD1	TRBV7-2	TGTGCCAGCAGCTTAGCAGGACAGGGGGCCGGTCAGCCCCAGCATTTT	CASSLAGQGAGQPQHF
TRBJ1-1	many	-	TRBV18	TGTGCCAGCTCACTGGACAGTGTCCGTAGAACCGAAGCTTTCTTT	CASSLDSVRRTEAFF
TRBJ2-5	many	TRBD2	TRBV4-2	TGTGCCAGCAGCCAAGAAGGAGGCGGGGGGAAAGAGACCCAGTACTTC	CASSQEGGGGKETQYF
TRBJ2-7	many	-	TRBV5-1	TGCGCCAGCAGCTTGGATCCGGGTTCGGGGGAGCAGTACTTC	CASSLDPGSGEQYF
TRBJ2-7	many	-	TRBV4-1	TGCGCCAGCAGCCAAGGGGCCCGCTCCTACGAGCAGTACTTC	CASSQGARSYEQYF
TRBJ2-3	many	TRBD2	TRBV29-1	TGCAGCGTTGAAGGTAGCGGGGGGGCCCGGGATACGCAGTATTTT	CSVEGSGGARDTQYF
TRBJ2-3	many	TRBD2	TRBV3-1	TGTGCCAGCAGCCAACGAGCGGGAGGGTTCTGGAGCACAGATACGCAGTATTTT	CASSQRAGGFWSTDTQYF
TRBJ1-2	many	TRBD1	TRBV30	TGTGCCGGAAGGACAGGGACGAACTATGGCTACACCTTC	CAGRTGTNYGYTF
TRBJ1-1	few	-	TRBV7-9	TGTGCCAGCAGCTTAGACAGCTTGAGGAACACTGAAGCTTTCTTT	CASSLDSLRNTEAFF
TRBJ1-2	many	-	TRBV20-1	TGCAGTGCTAGAGATCGAGCGACGGCCAAATATGGCTACACCTTC	CSARDRATAKYGYTF
TRBJ2-5	-	TRBD2	TRBV10-2	TGCGCCAGCATAGCGGGGGGGGAGTACCAAGAGACCCAGTACTTC	CASIAGGEYQETQYF